Only a few counts were recorded for the clone carrying this T cell receptor beta chain. What it recognizes is unknown. The entry originates in a study of T cell responses to AZD1222 COVID-19 vaccine. General study findings and limits: With dominance at 160-218 and 743-854, vaccine-associated CD4 TCRs spanned spike.

V lost 4 bases to trimming and J lost 5 bases; unmatched junction nucleotides: 5. Germline CDR1 and CDR2: SNHLY and FYNNEI. This CDR3 has 14 residues. Assay: immunoSEQ multiplex PCR; the TCRdb copy retains only in-frame clones and omits some. The data hold about 120,000 clones, with 70% to 90% observed a single time. V usage is TRBV2 and J usage is TRBJ2-3, with 8 bases lining up with TRBD1. Source: peripheral blood, taken on day 0 of MenACWY control vaccination. The receptor's source is an adult in good health. CDR3: CASSVLDRVDTQYF. The CDR3 DNA reads as TGTGCCAGCAGTGTTTTGGACAGGGTAGATACGCAGTATTTT.